This T cell receptor beta chain was obtained from a study of blood T cell repertoires in COVID-19. Study-wide background: Whether acute or convalescent, the COVID-19 samples came from the United States, Italy and Spain. PBMCs, B-cell-depleted T cells, or T cells were the source of the cDNA or gDNA that made up the material.

In the original workflow: Reference gene primers were amplified, and this amplification served to estimate nucleated cell counts. TCRdb's copy holds only in-frame clones and misses some; the assay was immunoSEQ multiplex PCR. V, J and clone size reflect that table, while D and trimming were determined from the DNA. The table includes around 110,000 clones, roughly 85% detected once. The germline CDR1 and CDR2 sequences are SGHRS and YFSETQ. This CDR3 has 15 residues. The junction had 12 bases not matched to a gene; V was cut back by 5 bases and J by 8 bases. The sequence came from a man in his forties with acute or convalescent COVID-19. The chain links TRBV5-1 to TRBJ1-3, with 8 bases matching TRBD1. Sequencing input: peripheral blood. The CDR3 DNA reads TGCGCCAGCAGACATTGGACAGGGATTGAGGACACCATATATTTT. Translation gives CASRHWTGIEDTIYF.